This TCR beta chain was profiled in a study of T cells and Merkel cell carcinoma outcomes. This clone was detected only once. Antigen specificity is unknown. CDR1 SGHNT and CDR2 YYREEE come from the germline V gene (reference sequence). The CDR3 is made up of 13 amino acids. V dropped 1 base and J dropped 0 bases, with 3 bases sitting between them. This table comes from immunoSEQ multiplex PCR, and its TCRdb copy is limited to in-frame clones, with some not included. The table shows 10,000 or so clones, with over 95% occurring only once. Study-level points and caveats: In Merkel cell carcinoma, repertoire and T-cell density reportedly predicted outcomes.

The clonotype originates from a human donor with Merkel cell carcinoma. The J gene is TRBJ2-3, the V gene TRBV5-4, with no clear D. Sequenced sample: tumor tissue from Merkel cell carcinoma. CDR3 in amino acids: CASSLSSTDTQYF. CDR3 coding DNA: TGTGCCAGCAGCTTGAGTAGCACAGATACGCAGTATTTT.